The 10 T cell receptor beta chains below all came from one sample that was sequenced in a study of Ad26.COV2.S vaccination and SARS-CoV-2 variants. Treatment given: some 20 received Ad26.COV2.S at low or high dose, single or two shots; roughly 5 received placebo; per-sample allocation not given. Sampling was done on day 63 after the first vaccine or placebo injection. The data were produced by immunoSEQ multiplex PCR, yet TCRdb's version contains in-frame clones alone and is incomplete. The sample records 450,000 to 550,000 clones, roughly nine tenths being singletons. Sequencing used peripheral blood, obtained in a trial of Ad26.COV2.S vaccine versus placebo. Receptors were obtained from a person between 18 and 59 years old who received the Ad26.COV2.S COVID-19 vaccine or a placebo.

The rearrangement uses TRBV23-1 and TRBJ2-1, with D possibly being TRBD1 (7 bases). TRBV23-1 is flagged as an ORF with uncertain function. V was shortened by 0 bases and J by 6 bases, with 21 bases between the two germline ends. The CDR3 is 18 residues long. The CDR3 coding sequence is TGCGCCAGCAGTCAATCAATTCCGACAGGGACTGACCGCAATGAGCAGTTCTTC. As protein: CASSQSIPTGTDRNEQFF.

This chain connects TRBV19 to TRBJ1-2; D unclear. The V end lost 3 bases, the J end lost 2 bases, and 7 bases lay between the germline ends. CDR3 size: 13 residues. Germline V gene sequence: CDR1 LNHDA, CDR2 SQIVND (reference sequence). CDR3 nucleotide sequence: TGTGCCAGTAGTATCCGGCAGAACTATGGCTACACCTTC. This encodes CASSIRQNYGYTF. Using reference TRBV19 and TRBJ1-2 for the parts outside the CDR3, the full variable domain is DGGITQSPKYLFRKEGQNVTLSCEQNLNHDAMYWYRQDPGQGLRLIYYSQIVNDFQKGDIAEGYSVSREKKESFPLTVTSAQKNPTAFYLCASSIRQNYGYTFGSGTRLTVV.

V gene TRBV28 combines with J gene TRBJ2-4; TRBD2 might be the D (5 bases). The V end lost 5 bases, the J end lost 4 bases, and 18 bases lay between the germline ends. The germline V gene encodes CDR1 MDHEN and CDR2 SYDVKM. The CDR3 is made up of 16 amino acids. The CDR3 is CASSTKLASQKNIQYF. In nucleotides, the CDR3 is TGTGCCAGCAGTACAAAGCTAGCTTCCCAAAAAAACATTCAGTACTTC.

The chain joins TRBV21-1 to TRBJ2-7; the tabulated D call, TRBD2, remains unverified against the DNA. TRBV21-1 is a documented pseudogene. The CDR3 is made up of 14 amino acids. The CDR3 loop is CASSKSGNRNEQYF. CDR3 in DNA: TGTGCCAGCAGCAAAAGCGGAAATAGGAACGAGCAGTACTTC.

The rearrangement links TRBV7-9 to TRBJ1-1; 7 nucleotides align to TRBD1. The length of the CDR3 is 15 residues. Losses at the gene ends were 5 bases for V and 5 bases for J; bases not matched to a gene: 11. Germline loops: CDR1 SEHNR, CDR2 FQNEAQ (reference sequence). CDR3 nucleotides: TGTGCCAGCAGCCGTAACCGACAGGGAGGGACTGAAGCTTTCTTT. Translation gives CASSRNRQGGTEAFF.

The chain links TRBV12-3 or TRBV12-4 to TRBJ1-1; D remains unclear. The V gene lost 7 bases and the J gene lost 4 bases, with 10 bases spanning the gap. This CDR3 is built from 12 residues. This chain's CDR3 is CASNRLSTEAFF. The CDR3 DNA reads TGTGCCAGCAACCGACTATCCACTGAAGCTTTCTTT.

V gene TRBV25-1 combines with J gene TRBJ2-1, with 9 nucleotides matching TRBD1. The CDR3 spans 15 residues. CDR1 and CDR2 from the germline V gene are MGHDK and SYGVNS. V shed 5 bases, J shed 7 bases, and the junction held 9 bases outside the gene matches. CDR3 sequence: CASSSIGTGRNEQFF. For the CDR3, the DNA is TGTGCCAGCAGTTCAATAGGGACAGGGAGGAATGAGCAGTTCTTC.

Regarding this clone: The junction departs from germline at one end; a sequencing error may be responsible. The chain is built from TRBV4-1 and TRBJ2-2; 13 positions match TRBD2. CDR1 MGHRA and CDR2 YSYEKL come from the germline V gene. This CDR3 is 19 amino acids long. The CDR3 sequence: CASTQTLPGLAGFSGELFF. As DNA, the CDR3 is TGCGCCAGCACCCAAACACTACCGGGACTAGCGGGATTTTCCGGGGAGCTGTTTTTT.

The rearrangement links TRBV28 to TRBJ1-4; D not resolved. The CDR3 has 12 residues. Deletions cut 5 bases from V and 8 bases from J, with 9 bases between. Germline CDR1 and CDR2: MDHEN and SYDVKM. The CDR3 DNA sequence: TGTGCCAGCAGTACAGACACAGAAAAACTGTTTTTT. Protein product: CASSTDTEKLFF. Variable domain in full (rest from reference TRBV28 and TRBJ1-4): DVKVTQSSRYLVKRTGEKVFLECVQDMDHENMFWYRQDPGLGLRLIYFSYDVKMKEKGDIPEGYSVSREKKERFSLILESASTNQTSMYLCASSTDTEKLFFGSGTQLSVL.

This chain joins TRBV6-5 and TRBJ1-4, with D unclear. V lost 0 bases, J lost 10 bases, and 9 bases lay in between. The germline gives CDR1 MNHEY, CDR2 SVGAGI. The CDR3 is made up of 13 amino acids. CDR3 nucleotides: TGTGCCAGCAGTTACTCGGCAAACGGAAAACTGTTTTTT. It codes for CASSYSANGKLFF.